This T cell receptor (beta chain) was captured by sequencing in a study of T cells in Graves' hyperthyroidism and ophthalmopathy. This clonotype has ten or more counts. The investigators amplified TCR beta CDR3 regions from RNA transcripts. The study used the HTBI primer set for a first-round RT-PCR of the TCR CDR3. MiXCR, applied by TCRdb to the multiplex PCR reads, yields one record per CDR3 protein. This sample has more than 350,000 distinct CDR3 sequences, with around 14% found just once. Germline assignment: CDR1 LGHDT and CDR2 YNNKEL (reference sequence). The CDR3 spans 15 residues. V gave up 1 base and J gave up 3 bases; unmatched junction bases: 3.

The receptor's source is a woman aged 25 to 39 with Graves' hyperthyroidism. The material sequenced was blood. The chain uses TRBV3-1 and TRBJ2-7, with 10 bases fitting TRBD2. The DNA for the CDR3 is TGTGCCAGCAGCCAAGGACAGCGGGAGGGCTACGAGCAGTACTTC. Protein sequence: CASSQGQREGYEQYF.